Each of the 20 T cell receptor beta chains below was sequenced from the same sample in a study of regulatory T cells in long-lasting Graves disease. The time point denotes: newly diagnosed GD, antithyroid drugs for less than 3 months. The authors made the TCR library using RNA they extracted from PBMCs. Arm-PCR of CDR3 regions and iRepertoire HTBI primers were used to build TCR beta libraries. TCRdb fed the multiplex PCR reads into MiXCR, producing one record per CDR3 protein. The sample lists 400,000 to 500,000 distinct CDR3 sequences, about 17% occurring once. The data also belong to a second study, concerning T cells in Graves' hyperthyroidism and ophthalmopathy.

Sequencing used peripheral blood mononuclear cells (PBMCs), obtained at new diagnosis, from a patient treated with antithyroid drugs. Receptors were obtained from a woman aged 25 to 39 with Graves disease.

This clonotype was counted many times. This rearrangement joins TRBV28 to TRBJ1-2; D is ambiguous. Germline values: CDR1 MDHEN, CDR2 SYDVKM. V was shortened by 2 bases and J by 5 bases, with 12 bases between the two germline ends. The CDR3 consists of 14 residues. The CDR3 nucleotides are TGTGCCAGCAGTTTACGTACCCGGGATTATGGCTACACCTTC. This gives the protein CASSLRTRDYGYTF.

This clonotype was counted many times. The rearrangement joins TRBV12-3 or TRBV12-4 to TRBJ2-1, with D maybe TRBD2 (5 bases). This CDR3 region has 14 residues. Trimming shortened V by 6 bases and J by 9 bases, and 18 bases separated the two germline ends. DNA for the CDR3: TGTGCCAGCAGCCCTTCCGTGGGTGGAGGTGAGCAGTTCTTC. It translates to CASSPSVGGGEQFF.

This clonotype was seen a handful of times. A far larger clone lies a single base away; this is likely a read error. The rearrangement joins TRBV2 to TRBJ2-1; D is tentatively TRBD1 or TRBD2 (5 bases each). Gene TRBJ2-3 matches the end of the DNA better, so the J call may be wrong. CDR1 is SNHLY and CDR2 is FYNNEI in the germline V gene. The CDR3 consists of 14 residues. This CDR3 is CASSVAWETDMQYF. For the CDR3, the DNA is TGTGCCAGCAGCGTCGCGTGGGAGACAGATATGCAGTATTTT.

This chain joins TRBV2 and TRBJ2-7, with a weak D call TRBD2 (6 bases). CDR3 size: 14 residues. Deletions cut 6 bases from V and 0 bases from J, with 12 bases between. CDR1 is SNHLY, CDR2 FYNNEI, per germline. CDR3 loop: CASRRDWTSYEQYF. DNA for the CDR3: TGTGCCAGCAGAAGGGACTGGACCTCCTACGAGCAGTACTTC.

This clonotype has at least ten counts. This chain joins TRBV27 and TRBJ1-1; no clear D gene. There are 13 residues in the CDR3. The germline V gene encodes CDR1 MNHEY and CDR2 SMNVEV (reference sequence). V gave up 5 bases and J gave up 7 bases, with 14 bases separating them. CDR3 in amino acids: CASSGTAPREAFF. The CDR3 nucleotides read TGTGCCAGCAGTGGAACCGCCCCCCGTGAAGCTTTCTTT.

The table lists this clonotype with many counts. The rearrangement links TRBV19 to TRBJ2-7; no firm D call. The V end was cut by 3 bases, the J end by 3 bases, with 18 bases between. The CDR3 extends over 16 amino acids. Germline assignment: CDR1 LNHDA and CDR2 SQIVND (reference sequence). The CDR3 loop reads CASSMVGATPFYEQYF. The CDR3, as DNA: TGTGCCAGTAGTATGGTGGGCGCTACGCCCTTCTACGAGCAGTACTTC.

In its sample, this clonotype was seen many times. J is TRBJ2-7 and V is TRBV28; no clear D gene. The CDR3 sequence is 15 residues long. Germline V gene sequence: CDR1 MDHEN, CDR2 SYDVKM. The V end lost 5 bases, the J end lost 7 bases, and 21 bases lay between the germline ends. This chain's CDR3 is CASSPPRKGSREQYF. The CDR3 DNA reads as TGTGCCAGCAGTCCCCCCAGAAAGGGCTCGCGGGAGCAGTACTTC.

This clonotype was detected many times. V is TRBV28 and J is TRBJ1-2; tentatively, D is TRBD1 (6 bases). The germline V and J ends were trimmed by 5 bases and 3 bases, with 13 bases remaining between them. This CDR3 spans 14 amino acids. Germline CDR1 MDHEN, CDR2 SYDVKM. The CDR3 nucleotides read TGTGCCAGCAGTCCGCCGGGGGGCTACTATGGCTACACCTTC. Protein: CASSPPGGYYGYTF.

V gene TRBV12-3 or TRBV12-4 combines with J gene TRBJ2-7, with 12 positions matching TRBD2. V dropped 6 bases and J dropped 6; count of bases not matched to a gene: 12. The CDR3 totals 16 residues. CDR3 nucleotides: TGTGCCAGCAGGGGACTAGCGGGCGGTGGACAATCCGAGCAGTACTTC. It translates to CASRGLAGGGQSEQYF.

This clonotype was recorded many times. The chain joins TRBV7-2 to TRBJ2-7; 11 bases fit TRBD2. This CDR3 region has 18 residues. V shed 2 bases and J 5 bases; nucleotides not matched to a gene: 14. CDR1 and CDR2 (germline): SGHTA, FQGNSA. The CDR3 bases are TGTGCCAGCAGCTTAAGGGCTTGGGTAGCGGGAGGGCCAGACGAGCAGTACTTC. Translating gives CASSLRAWVAGGPDEQYF.

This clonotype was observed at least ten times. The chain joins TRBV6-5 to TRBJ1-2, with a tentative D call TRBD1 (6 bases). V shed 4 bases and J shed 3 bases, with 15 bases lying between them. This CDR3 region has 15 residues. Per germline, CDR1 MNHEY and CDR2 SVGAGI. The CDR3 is CASSSTRGLYYGYTF. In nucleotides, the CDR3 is TGTGCCAGCAGTTCTACTCGGGGGCTTTACTATGGCTACACCTTC.

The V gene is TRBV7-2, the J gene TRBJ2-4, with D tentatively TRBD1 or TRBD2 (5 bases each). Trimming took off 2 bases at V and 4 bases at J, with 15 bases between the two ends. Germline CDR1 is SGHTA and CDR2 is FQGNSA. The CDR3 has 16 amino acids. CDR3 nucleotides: TGTGCCAGCAGCTTACGGGGCGTCGGCGGGAAAAACATTCAGTACTTC. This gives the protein CASSLRGVGGKNIQYF. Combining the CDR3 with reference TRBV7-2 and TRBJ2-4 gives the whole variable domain GAGVSQSPSNKVTEKGKDVELRCDPISGHTALYWYRQSLGQGLEFLIYFQGNSAPDKSGLPSDRFSAERTGGSVSTLTIQRTQQEDSAVYLCASSLRGVGGKNIQYFGAGTRLSVL.

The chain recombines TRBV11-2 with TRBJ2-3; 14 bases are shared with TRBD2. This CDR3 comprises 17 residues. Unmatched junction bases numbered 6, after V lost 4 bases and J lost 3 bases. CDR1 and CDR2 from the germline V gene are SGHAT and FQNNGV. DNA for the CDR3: TGTGCCAGCAGCTACCGACTAGCGGGAGGGAGGACAGATACGCAGTATTTT. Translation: CASSYRLAGGRTDTQYF. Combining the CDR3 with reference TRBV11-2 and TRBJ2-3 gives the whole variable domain EAGVAQSPRYKIIEKRQSVAFWCNPISGHATLYWYQQILGQGPKLLIQFQNNGVVDDSQLPKDRFSAERLKGVDSTLKIQPAKLEDSAVYLCASSYRLAGGRTDTQYFGPGTRLTVL.

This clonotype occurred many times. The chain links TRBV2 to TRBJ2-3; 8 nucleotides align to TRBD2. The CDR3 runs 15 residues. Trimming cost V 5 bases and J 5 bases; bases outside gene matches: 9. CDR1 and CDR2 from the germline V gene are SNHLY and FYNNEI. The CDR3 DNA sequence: TGTGCCAGCAGTTCGATAGCGGGATTGATAGATACGCAGTATTTT. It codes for CASSSIAGLIDTQYF.

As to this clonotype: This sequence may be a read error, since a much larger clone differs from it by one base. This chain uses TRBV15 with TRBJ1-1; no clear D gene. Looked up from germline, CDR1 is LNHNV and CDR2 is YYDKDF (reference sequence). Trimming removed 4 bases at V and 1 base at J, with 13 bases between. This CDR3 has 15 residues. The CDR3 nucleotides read TGTGCCACCAGCAAAGATCTAGACTGGAACACTGAAGCTTTCTTT. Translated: CATSKDLDWNTEAFF. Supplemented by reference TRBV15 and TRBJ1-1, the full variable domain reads DAMVIQNPRYQVTQFGKPVTLSCSQTLNHNVMYWYQQKSSQAPKLLFHYYDKDFNNEADTPDNFQSRRPNTSFCFLDIRSPGLGDTAMYLCATSKDLDWNTEAFFGQGTRLTVV.

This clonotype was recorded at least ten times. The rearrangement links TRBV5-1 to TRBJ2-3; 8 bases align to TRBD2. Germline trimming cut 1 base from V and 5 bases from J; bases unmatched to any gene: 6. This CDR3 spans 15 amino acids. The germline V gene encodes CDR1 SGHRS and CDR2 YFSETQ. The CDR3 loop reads CASSLTGLVGDTQYF. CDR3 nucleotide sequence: TGCGCCAGCAGCTTGACGGGACTAGTAGGAGATACGCAGTATTTT.

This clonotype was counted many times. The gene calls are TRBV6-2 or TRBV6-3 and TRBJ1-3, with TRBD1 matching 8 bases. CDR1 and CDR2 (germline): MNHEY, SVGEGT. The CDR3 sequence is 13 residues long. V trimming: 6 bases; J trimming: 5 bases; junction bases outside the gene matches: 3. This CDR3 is CASRDRERNTIYF. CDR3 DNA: TGTGCCAGCAGGGACAGGGAAAGAAACACCATATATTTT.

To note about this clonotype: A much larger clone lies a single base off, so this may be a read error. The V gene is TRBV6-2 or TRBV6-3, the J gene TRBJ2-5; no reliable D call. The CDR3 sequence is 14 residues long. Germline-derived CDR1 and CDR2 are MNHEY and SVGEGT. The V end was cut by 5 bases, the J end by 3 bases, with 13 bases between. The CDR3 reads CASSRPESKETQYF. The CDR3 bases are TGTGCCAGCAGTAGGCCCGAATCTAAAGAGACCCAGTACTTC.

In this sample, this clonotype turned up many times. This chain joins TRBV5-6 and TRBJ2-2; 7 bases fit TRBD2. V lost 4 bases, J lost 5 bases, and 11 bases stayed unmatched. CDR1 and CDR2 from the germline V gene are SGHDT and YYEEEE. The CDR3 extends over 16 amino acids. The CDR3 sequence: CASSPFAGVETGELFF. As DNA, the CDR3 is TGTGCCAGCAGCCCTTTTGCGGGAGTGGAGACCGGGGAGCTGTTTTTT.

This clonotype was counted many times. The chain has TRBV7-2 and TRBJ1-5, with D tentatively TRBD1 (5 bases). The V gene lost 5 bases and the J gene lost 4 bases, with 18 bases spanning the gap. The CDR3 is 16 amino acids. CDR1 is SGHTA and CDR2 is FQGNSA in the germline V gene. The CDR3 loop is CASSARDSYLNQPQHF. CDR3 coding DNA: TGTGCCAGCAGCGCCCGGGACTCCTACTTGAATCAGCCCCAGCATTTT.